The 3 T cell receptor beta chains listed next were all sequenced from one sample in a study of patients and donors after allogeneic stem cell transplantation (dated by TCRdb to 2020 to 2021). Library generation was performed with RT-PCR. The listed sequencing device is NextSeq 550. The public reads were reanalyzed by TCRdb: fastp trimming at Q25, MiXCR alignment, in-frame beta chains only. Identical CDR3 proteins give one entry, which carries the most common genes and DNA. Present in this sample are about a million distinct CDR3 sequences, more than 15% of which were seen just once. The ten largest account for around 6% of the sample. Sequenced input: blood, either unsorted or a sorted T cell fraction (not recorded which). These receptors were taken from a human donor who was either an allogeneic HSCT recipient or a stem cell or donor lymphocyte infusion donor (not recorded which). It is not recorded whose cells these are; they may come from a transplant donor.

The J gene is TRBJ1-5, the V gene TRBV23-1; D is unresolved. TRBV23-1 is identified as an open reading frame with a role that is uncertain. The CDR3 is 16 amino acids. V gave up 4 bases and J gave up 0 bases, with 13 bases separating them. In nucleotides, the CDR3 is TGCGCCAGCAGTCGACGGAGGGTTTATAGCAATCAGCCCCAGCATTTT. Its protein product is CASSRRRVYSNQPQHF.

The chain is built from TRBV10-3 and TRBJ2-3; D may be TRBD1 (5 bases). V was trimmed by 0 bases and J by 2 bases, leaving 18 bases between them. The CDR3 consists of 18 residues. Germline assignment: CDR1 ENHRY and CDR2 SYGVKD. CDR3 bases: TGTGCCATCAGTGAGTCGACAGTAAAACTCTCAGACACAGATACGCAGTATTTT. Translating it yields CAISESTVKLSDTDTQYF.

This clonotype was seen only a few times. The DNA for the CDR3 is TGCGCCAGCAGCCAAATTCCGGACAGGGGGTGGAATGAGCAGTTCTTC. Translating it yields CASSQIPDRGWNEQFF. The J gene is TRBJ2-1, the V gene TRBV4-3; 10 bases align to TRBD1. V was pared by 2 bases and J by 7 bases, with 8 bases of the junction left unmatched. The CDR3 loop spans 16 amino acids. Looked up from germline, CDR1 is LGHNA and CDR2 is YSLEER.